The clone carrying this T cell receptor beta chain was seen once. This table comes from immunoSEQ multiplex PCR, and its TCRdb copy is limited to in-frame clones, with some not included. Among about 52,000 clones listed, 96% were seen once. The sample is drawn from a study of T cells after somatic rescue of genetic block. Germline CDR1 and CDR2: MGHRA and YSYEKL. The CDR3 covers 13 residues. Trimming shortened V by 4 bases and J by 0 bases, and 6 bases separated the two germline ends. The sequencing input was peripheral blood mononuclear cells (PBMCs). The sequence came from a child under two years old. V and J are TRBV4-1 and TRBJ1-2, with D perhaps matching TRBD1 (6 bases). The CDR3 spells CASSRDTNYGYTF. The CDR3 coding sequence is TGCGCCAGCAGCCGGGACACTAACTATGGCTACACCTTC.